The 12 T cell receptor beta chains presented below share a single source sample, sequenced in a study of blood T cell repertoires in COVID-19. Assay: immunoSEQ multiplex PCR; the TCRdb copy retains only in-frame clones and omits some. The sample contains 120,000 or so clones, about three quarters of which appear only once. The sample was peripheral blood. The receptor source for this set is a woman in her seventies with acute or convalescent COVID-19.

This clone was found a few times. CDR3 nucleotides: TGTGCCACCAGCAGACTATGGAGCTCCTATAATTCACCCCTCCACTTT. As protein: CATSRLWSSYNSPLHF. This sequence joins TRBV15 and TRBJ1-6, with D uncertain. Per germline, CDR1 LNHNV and CDR2 YYDKDF (reference sequence). The length of the CDR3 is 16 residues. Trimming removed 2 bases at V and 0 bases at J, with 8 bases between.

The genes are TRBV6-6 and TRBJ1-2, with 7 bases aligning to TRBD1. The V and J ends lost 4 bases and 5 bases, in that order; junction bases with no gene match: 13. The germline gives CDR1 MNHNY, CDR2 SVGAGI (reference sequence). The CDR3 extends over 16 amino acids. This chain's CDR3 is CASSSSRDSLIYGYTF. Here the CDR3 DNA reads TGTGCCAGCAGTTCCTCGAGGGACAGCCTTATTTATGGCTACACCTTC.

The chain combines TRBV6-2 or TRBV6-3 with TRBJ1-2; D call uncertain. V shed 5 bases and J shed 4 bases, with 8 bases lying between them. Germline V CDR1 and CDR2: MNHEY, SVGEGT. The CDR3 totals 12 residues. This chain's CDR3 is CASSLGGYGYTF. The CDR3 nucleotides read TGTGCCAGCAGTCTCGGCGGCTATGGCTACACCTTC.

The rearrangement uses TRBV19 and TRBJ1-1; 8 nucleotides align to TRBD1. CDR1 and CDR2 from the germline V gene are LNHDA and SQIVND (reference sequence). J lost 4 bases, V lost 3 bases, and 4 bases had no gene match. The CDR3 consists of 14 residues. Written as DNA, the CDR3 is TGTGCCAGTAGTATCCAGGGGGCGGCCACTGAAGCTTTCTTT. Amino acid sequence: CASSIQGAATEAFF.

The V and J genes are TRBV12-3 or TRBV12-4 and TRBJ1-1; D is undetermined. The CDR3 length is 12 residues. V lost 6 bases, J lost 11 bases, and 16 bases lay in between. The CDR3 sequence is CASRETTERAFF. CDR3 coding DNA: TGTGCCAGCAGGGAAACGACGGAGAGGGCTTTCTTT.

V usage is TRBV29-1 and J usage is TRBJ1-6; 9 bases agree with TRBD1. This CDR3 contains 13 residues. The J segment lost 9 bases and the V segment lost 6 bases, leaving 6 bases of the junction unmatched. The germline V gene has CDR1 SQVTM and CDR2 ANQGSEA. Here the CDR3 DNA reads TGCAGCGTCCGGACAGGGGAAGCTTCACCCCTCCACTTT. Protein sequence: CSVRTGEASPLHF.

The V call is TRBV19, the J call TRBJ1-1; TRBD1 matches 7 bases. Unmatched junction bases numbered 13, after V lost 2 bases and J lost 4 bases. Germline loops: CDR1 LNHDA, CDR2 SQIVND (reference sequence). The CDR3 is 17 residues long. CDR3 DNA: TGTGCCAGTAGTATAAGTCAGCGACAGGGAGGAGGCACTGAAGCTTTCTTT. It yields the protein CASSISQRQGGGTEAFF.

This rearrangement joins TRBV2 to TRBJ1-6, with 8 bases that match TRBD1. With 4 bases clipped from V and 7 bases from J, the junction kept 3 bases outside the gene matches. CDR3 length: 14 amino acids. The germline gives CDR1 SNHLY, CDR2 FYNNEI. CDR3 coding DNA: TGTGCCAGCAGTGGACAGGGGAGCAATTCACCCCTCCACTTT. Translated: CASSGQGSNSPLHF.

This chain joins TRBV6-5 and TRBJ2-7, with 7 bases matching TRBD1. The CDR3 extends over 13 amino acids. Germline CDR1 is MNHEY and CDR2 is SVGAGI. V lost 7 bases to trimming and J lost 7 bases; unmatched junction nucleotides: 10. CDR3 sequence reads: CASTDLQGREQYF. CDR3 bases: TGTGCCAGCACCGATTTACAGGGGCGGGAGCAGTACTTC.

This sequence joins TRBV7-6 and TRBJ1-5; no definite D call. Between the trimmed V and J ends, which lost 2 bases and 2 bases, there was a span of 10 bases. The CDR3 sequence is 15 residues long. Germline V lookup: CDR1 SGHVS, CDR2 FNYEAQ. Here the CDR3 DNA reads TGTGCCAGCAGCTTAAGTCTTGGCCGCAATCAGCCCCAGCATTTT. It codes for CASSLSLGRNQPQHF. Based on the CDR3 plus reference TRBV7-6 and TRBJ1-5, the full variable domain is GAGVSQSPRYKVTKRGQDVALRCDPISGHVSLYWYRQALGQGPEFLTYFNYEAQQDKSGLPNDRFSAERPEGSISTLTIQRTEQRDSAMYRCASSLSLGRNQPQHFGDGTRLSIL.

The V call is TRBV10-3, the J call TRBJ2-7; a possible D gene is TRBD1 (5 bases). V was clipped by 0 bases and J by 3 bases, with 6 bases between them. Germline assignment: CDR1 ENHRY and CDR2 SYGVKD. The CDR3 spans 13 residues. CDR3 DNA: TGTGCCATCAGTGAGTCGACAGTCTACGAGCAGTACTTC. Translation: CAISESTVYEQYF.

The chain couples TRBV10-1 to TRBJ2-3, with 7 nucleotides matching TRBD1. Germline V CDR1 and CDR2: WNHNN, SYGVQD (reference sequence). V gave up 3 bases and J gave up 4 bases; unmatched junction bases: 7. There are 15 residues in the CDR3. The CDR3 spells CASSDPTGYADTQYF. In nucleotides, the CDR3 is TGCGCCAGCAGTGACCCGACAGGGTACGCAGATACGCAGTATTTT.